The T cell receptor delta chain under discussion was sequenced for a study of gamma-delta chains in newborns, infants, children. Whole-study context: Microbial exposure reportedly drives polyclonal innate γδ T cell expansion after birth.

As regards this clone: With only one base between it and a far larger clone, this is likely a read error.

The CDR3 is 13 amino acids. Trimming stripped 7 bases from V and 0 bases from J, with 11 bases between. CDR1 and CDR2 from the germline V gene are GEAIGNYY and EKD. TCRdb reprocessed the reads using CATT. The data hold some 4,000 delta-chain clones, with under 2.5% observed a single time. The chain couples TRDV2 to TRDJ1, with no clear D. This clonotype was obtained from a child who was a newborn, infant or young child, either healthy, febrile or measles-vaccinated (not recorded which). Sequenced sample: blood. CDR3 sequence: CACRLRDTDKLIF. In nucleotides, the CDR3 is TGTGCCTGCCGACTGAGGGACACCGATAAACTCATCTTT.